The rows below give T cell receptor beta chains drawn from one sample of a study of T cells in localized non-small cell lung cancer. Profiling relied on immunoSEQ multiplex PCR, and the TCRdb table lists in-frame clones only, not all of them. Among about 14,000 clones listed, roughly 84% were seen once. The specimen was peripheral blood, collected before any cancer treatment. All receptors come from a female donor over 55 with stage I squamous cell lung carcinoma. CDR3s include the opening cysteine and the closing phenylalanine or tryptophan. A D gene is named only where the DNA matches it firmly. Expanded clones are given a class, and other clones once, few, many or no size at all.

cdr3_aa: CASRSSGASYGYTF
cdr3_nt: TGTGCCAGCAGGTCGTCGGGGGCAAGCTATGGCTACACCTTC
v_call: TRBV25-1
d_call: -
j_call: TRBJ1-2
clone_size: -

cdr3_aa: CAWIMVGLTRGAFF
cdr3_nt: TGTGCCTGGATAATGGTTGGACTGACCCGAGGGGCTTTCTTT
v_call: TRBV30
d_call: -
j_call: TRBJ1-1
clone_size: -

cdr3_aa: CASSSGGADIQYF
cdr3_nt: TGTGCCAGCAGTTCGGGCGGGGCGGACATTCAGTACTTC
v_call: TRBV28
d_call: -
j_call: TRBJ2-4
clone_size: -

cdr3_aa: CATSRGVGTEAFF
cdr3_nt: TGTGCCACCAGCAGAGGGGTAGGGACTGAAGCTTTCTTT
v_call: TRBV15
d_call: -
j_call: TRBJ1-1
clone_size: -

cdr3_aa: CASSEGGSSYEQYF
cdr3_nt: TGTGCCAGCAGCGAGGGAGGAAGCTCCTACGAGCAGTACTTC
v_call: TRBV9
d_call: -
j_call: TRBJ2-7
clone_size: -

cdr3_aa: CASSLRTGSYEQYF
cdr3_nt: TGTGCCAGCAGCCTGCGGACAGGGTCCTACGAGCAGTACTTC
v_call: TRBV7-2
d_call: TRBD1
j_call: TRBJ2-7
clone_size: once

cdr3_aa: CAWRGKGGRETQYF
cdr3_nt: TGTGCCTGGAGAGGGAAGGGAGGGCGCGAGACCCAGTACTTC
v_call: TRBV30
d_call: TRBD2
j_call: TRBJ2-5
clone_size: -

cdr3_aa: CASSFVDSYEQYF
cdr3_nt: TGTGCCAGCAGTTTTGTGGACAGTTACGAGCAGTACTTC
v_call: TRBV27
d_call: -
j_call: TRBJ2-7
clone_size: -

cdr3_aa: CATSRSNVGEKLFF
cdr3_nt: TGTGCCACCAGCAGATCCAATGTTGGTGAAAAACTGTTTTTT
v_call: TRBV15
d_call: -
j_call: TRBJ1-4
clone_size: -

cdr3_aa: CAWDGTGNQPQHF
cdr3_nt: TGTGCCTGGGACGGGACAGGGAATCAGCCCCAGCATTTT
v_call: TRBV30
d_call: TRBD1
j_call: TRBJ1-5
clone_size: -

cdr3_aa: CAWSLQASLYEQYF
cdr3_nt: TGTGCCTGGAGTCTCCAGGCCTCCCTCTACGAGCAGTACTTC
v_call: TRBV30
d_call: -
j_call: TRBJ2-7
clone_size: -

cdr3_aa: CASSREVGHNEQFF
cdr3_nt: TGTGCCAGCAGCCGTGAGGTCGGGCACAATGAGCAGTTCTTC
v_call: TRBV7-2
d_call: -
j_call: TRBJ2-1
clone_size: -

cdr3_aa: CASGFLGASSYNEQFF
cdr3_nt: TGTGCTAGTGGTTTCCTTGGGGCCAGCTCCTACAATGAGCAGTTCTTC
v_call: TRBV12-5
d_call: -
j_call: TRBJ2-1
clone_size: -

cdr3_aa: CASSPDGGVGGEQYF
cdr3_nt: TGTGCCAGCAGCCCAGATGGTGGCGTTGGCGGGGAGCAGTACTTC
v_call: TRBV11-3
d_call: -
j_call: TRBJ2-7
clone_size: once

cdr3_aa: CASSVAGTGMPPLHF
cdr3_nt: TGTGCCAGCAGCGTAGCTGGGACAGGTATGCCACCCCTCCACTTT
v_call: TRBV9
d_call: TRBD1
j_call: TRBJ1-6
clone_size: -

cdr3_aa: CASSSGQLMNTEAFF
cdr3_nt: TGCGCCAGCAGCTCGGGACAGCTGATGAACACTGAAGCTTTCTTT
v_call: TRBV5-1
d_call: TRBD1
j_call: TRBJ1-1
clone_size: once

cdr3_aa: CASRPSNYGYTF
cdr3_nt: TGTGCCAGCCGGCCTAGCAACTATGGCTACACCTTC
v_call: TRBV2
d_call: -
j_call: TRBJ1-2
clone_size: -

cdr3_aa: CASSLARLAANEQFF
cdr3_nt: TGTGCCAGCAGCTTAGCGAGACTAGCGGCCAATGAGCAGTTCTTC
v_call: TRBV7-2
d_call: TRBD2
j_call: TRBJ2-1
clone_size: -

cdr3_aa: CASSVGPLGTDTQYF
cdr3_nt: TGTGCCAGCAGCGTAGGGCCTCTCGGCACAGATACGCAGTATTTT
v_call: TRBV9
d_call: -
j_call: TRBJ2-3
clone_size: -

cdr3_aa: CASSLGLGTAVEAFF
cdr3_nt: TGTGCCAGCAGCTTAGGGCTCGGGACGGCTGTTGAAGCTTTCTTT
v_call: TRBV7-9
d_call: -
j_call: TRBJ1-1
clone_size: -

cdr3_aa: CAWSDTNQPQHF
cdr3_nt: TGTGCCTGGAGTGACACGAATCAGCCCCAGCATTTT
v_call: TRBV30
d_call: -
j_call: TRBJ1-5
clone_size: few

cdr3_aa: CASSSTRGGGTKTQYF
cdr3_nt: TGTGCCAGCAGCTCAACTCGGGGAGGGGGCACAAAGACCCAGTACTTC
v_call: TRBV11-2
d_call: -
j_call: TRBJ2-5
clone_size: -

cdr3_aa: CASSFDRELSPLHF
cdr3_nt: TGTGCCAGCAGCTTTGACAGGGAGTTATCACCCCTCCACTTT
v_call: TRBV11-1
d_call: TRBD1
j_call: TRBJ1-6
clone_size: -

cdr3_aa: CASSSSGTGVTEAFF
cdr3_nt: TGTGCCAGCAGCTCTTCCGGGACAGGAGTGACTGAAGCTTTCTTT
v_call: TRBV7-3
d_call: TRBD1
j_call: TRBJ1-1
clone_size: -

cdr3_aa: CASTWTQNYGYTF
cdr3_nt: TGTGCCAGCACCTGGACACAAAACTATGGCTACACCTTC
v_call: TRBV6-5
d_call: -
j_call: TRBJ1-2
clone_size: -

cdr3_aa: CASGFSLADTQYF
cdr3_nt: TGCGCCAGCGGTTTTTCGCTGGCAGATACGCAGTATTTT
v_call: TRBV4-1
d_call: -
j_call: TRBJ2-3
clone_size: once

cdr3_aa: CASSQSRQEIGELFF
cdr3_nt: TGCGCCAGCAGTCAATCGAGACAGGAGATCGGGGAGCTGTTTTTT
v_call: TRBV23-1
d_call: -
j_call: TRBJ2-2
clone_size: once